One sample yielded the 6 T cell receptor beta chains listed below, sequenced in a study of cytomegalovirus exposure and HLA in healthy donors. It was with 60 Vbeta and 13 Jbeta primers that the PCR ran. The assay was immunoSEQ multiplex PCR, and TCRdb's table has in-frame clones only and misses some. The table has about 190,000 clones, 60% to 80% seen once. The sample comprised PBMCs. These TCRs come from a woman aged 25 to 39 in good health and CMV-seropositive.

This chain connects TRBV11-2 to TRBJ1-2; no clear D. V dropped 5 bases and J dropped 4 bases, with 8 bases sitting between them. Germline-derived CDR1 and CDR2 are SGHAT and FQNNGV. The CDR3 sequence is 12 residues long. CDR3 in DNA: TGTGCCAGCAGCCCAACTACCTATGGCTACACCTTC. This sequence encodes CASSPTTYGYTF.

This sequence joins TRBV5-1 and TRBJ2-1; 8 positions match TRBD2. The CDR3 is 15 amino acids. V lost 0 bases and J lost 3; bases outside the gene matches: 2. Germline V CDR1 and CDR2: SGHRS, YFSETQ. This CDR3 reads CASSLAAGVYNEQFF. Written as DNA, the CDR3 is TGCGCCAGCAGCTTGGCAGCGGGAGTCTACAATGAGCAGTTCTTC.

This chain uses TRBV28 with TRBJ1-5, with a weak D call TRBD1 (6 bases). CDR1 MDHEN and CDR2 SYDVKM come from the germline V gene. The CDR3 consists of 15 residues. V lost 3 bases and J 2 bases, leaving 11 bases between the germline ends. Written as DNA, the CDR3 is TGTGCCAGCAGTTTGAAACAGGGAGGCAATCAGCCCCAGCATTTT. Protein sequence: CASSLKQGGNQPQHF.

The chain recombines TRBV19 with TRBJ2-1; 7 bases agree with TRBD2. Germline-derived CDR1 and CDR2 are LNHDA and SQIVND (reference sequence). The CDR3 has 15 amino acids. J was trimmed by 3 bases and V by 1 base; bases with no gene match: 3. CDR3: CASSIGSGYYNEQFF. The DNA of the CDR3 is TGTGCCAGTAGTATAGGTAGCGGGTACTACAATGAGCAGTTCTTC. Supplemented by reference TRBV19 and TRBJ2-1, the full variable domain reads DGGITQSPKYLFRKEGQNVTLSCEQNLNHDAMYWYRQDPGQGLRLIYYSQIVNDFQKGDIAEGYSVSREKKESFPLTVTSAQKNPTAFYLCASSIGSGYYNEQFFGPGTRLTVL.

This clone occurred a few times. The V call is TRBV19, the J call TRBJ2-7, with D maybe TRBD1 (5 bases). Trimming took off 4 bases at V and 5 bases at J, with 12 bases between the two ends. The CDR3 loop spans 13 amino acids. Germline-derived CDR1 and CDR2 are LNHDA and SQIVND (reference sequence). The chain's CDR3 is CASSNQAGNEQYF. In nucleotides, the CDR3 is TGTGCCAGTAGTAATCAGGCAGGGAACGAGCAGTACTTC.

This chain joins TRBV10-2 and TRBJ2-5; 16 bases align to TRBD2. With 5 bases clipped from V and 4 bases from J, the junction kept 4 bases outside the gene matches. Germline CDR1 and CDR2: WSHSY and SAAADI. The CDR3 loop spans 16 amino acids. DNA of the CDR3: TGCGCCAGCAGTCCGGGACTAGCGGGAGGGCCAGAGACCCAGTACTTC. Its translation is CASSPGLAGGPETQYF.